This T cell receptor beta chain appears in the sequencing data of a study of T cells in localized non-small cell lung cancer. The method was immunoSEQ multiplex PCR; TCRdb's version includes in-frame clones alone and lacks a portion of them. There are some 30,000 clones in the sample; 91% occur only once, and 5.5% to 6% lies in the top ten. This clone was seen once. No antigen is known for it. Study-wide results and caveats: Longer overall survival was seen with higher T cell density measured in blood. Among the top 100 tumor clones, a median roughly 57 appeared in adjacent lung. Maximal T cell clonality occurred in uninvolved adjacent lung, with tumor ranking below it.

This CDR3 spans 14 amino acids. Trimming cost V 2 bases and J 5 bases, with 10 bases left between them. Germline-derived CDR1 and CDR2 are MNHNS and SASEGT. This specimen consisted of PBMCs, obtained before any cancer treatment. V is TRBV6-1 and J is TRBJ1-5; TRBD1 is a possible D gene (6 bases). This receptor was taken from a man between 40 and 70 years old with stage II lung adenocarcinoma. In DNA form, the CDR3 reads TGTGCCAGCAGTGAACGGGGGGCGGATCAGCCCCAGCATTTT. Its translation: CASSERGADQPQHF.